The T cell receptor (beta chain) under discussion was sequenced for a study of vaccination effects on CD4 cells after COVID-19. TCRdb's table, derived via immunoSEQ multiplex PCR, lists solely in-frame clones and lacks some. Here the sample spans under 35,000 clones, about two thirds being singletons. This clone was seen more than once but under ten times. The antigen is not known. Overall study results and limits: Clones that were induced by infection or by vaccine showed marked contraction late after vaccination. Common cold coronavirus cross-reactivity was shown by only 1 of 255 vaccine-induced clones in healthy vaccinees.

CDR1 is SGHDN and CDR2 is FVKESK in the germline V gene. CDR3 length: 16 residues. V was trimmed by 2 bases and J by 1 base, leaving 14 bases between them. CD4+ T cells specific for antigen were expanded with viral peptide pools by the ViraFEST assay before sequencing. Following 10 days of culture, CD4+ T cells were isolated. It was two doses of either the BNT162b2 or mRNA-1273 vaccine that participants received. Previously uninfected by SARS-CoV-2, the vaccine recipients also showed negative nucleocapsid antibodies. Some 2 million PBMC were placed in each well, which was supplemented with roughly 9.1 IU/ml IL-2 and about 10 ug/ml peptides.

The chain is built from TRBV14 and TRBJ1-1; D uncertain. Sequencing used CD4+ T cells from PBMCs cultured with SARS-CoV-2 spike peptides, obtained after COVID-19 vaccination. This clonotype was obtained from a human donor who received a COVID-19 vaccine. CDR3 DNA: TGTGCCAGCAGCCAATCCGAGGGCATCGGGAACACTGAAGCTTTCTTT. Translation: CASSQSEGIGNTEAFF.